Following are 24 T cell receptor beta chains from one sample sequenced in a study of CD8 T cell repertoires and HIV-1 epitope variants. Repertoires were generated with immunoSEQ multiplex PCR, while TCRdb's copy carries only in-frame clones and drops some. The top ten clones hold about a quarter of a sample with tens of thousands of clones, roughly four fifths of them seen once. Sequenced material: uncultured baseline CD8+ T cells from peripheral blood mononuclear cells (PBMCs). Source of these receptors: a male donor with HIV.

The chain carries TRBV5-5 and TRBJ2-1, with a possible D match to TRBD2 (6 bases). CDR3 length: 16 residues. Germline loops: CDR1 SGHKS, CDR2 YYEKEE (reference sequence). Trimming cost V 4 bases and J 7 bases, with 21 bases left between them. CDR3 in DNA: TGTGCCAGCAGCCACCCTGGGGACTCCTCGAAGAATGAGCAGTTCTTC. Residues: CASSHPGDSSKNEQFF.

The chain carries TRBV19 and TRBJ2-5; unclear D gene. The length of the CDR3 is 11 residues. Germline V lookup: CDR1 LNHDA, CDR2 SQIVND (reference sequence). The V end lost 3 bases, the J end lost 5 bases, and 4 bases lay between the germline ends. The CDR3 loop is CASSMGETQYF. The CDR3 nucleotides read TGTGCCAGTAGTATGGGGGAGACCCAGTACTTC.

A few counts support this clone. The CDR3, as DNA: TGTGCCAGCAGCTCCCGACAGACTAACTATGGCTACACCTTC. It specifies CASSSRQTNYGYTF. V gene TRBV7-9 combines with J gene TRBJ1-2; D possibly corresponds to TRBD1 (5 bases). This CDR3 region has 14 residues. Germline V CDR1 and CDR2: SEHNR, FQNEAQ (reference sequence). Trimming removed 4 bases from V and 0 bases from J, with 9 bases in between.

Comments on this clone: One end of the junction fails to match germline, which may point to a read error. This chain uses TRBV7-7 with TRBJ2-3; 8 positions match TRBD2. The CDR3 sequence is 15 residues long. The germline V gene has CDR1 SSHAT and CDR2 FNYEAQ (reference sequence). This CDR3 is CASSLSSGSTDTQYF. The CDR3 DNA reads as TGTGCTAGCAGCTTATCTAGCGGGAGCACAGATACGCAGTATTTT.

The chain has TRBV29-1 and TRBJ2-4; 10 positions agree with TRBD2. Looked up from germline, CDR1 is SQVTM and CDR2 is ANQGSEA. J was trimmed by 1 base and V by 7 bases; bases with no gene match: 1. The CDR3 loop spans 13 amino acids. CDR3 sequence (DNA): TGCAGCGCAGCGGGAGGGGCCAAAAACATTCAGTACTTC. Its protein is CSAAGGAKNIQYF. Full variable domain (remainder filled in from reference TRBV29-1 and TRBJ2-4): SAVISQKPSRDICQRGTSLTIQCQVDSQVTMMFWYRQQPGQSLTLIATANQGSEATYESGFVIDKFPISRPNLTFSTLTVSNMSPEDSSIYLCSAAGGAKNIQYFGAGTRLSVL.

The table lists this clone with a count of one. This chain joins TRBV6-5 and TRBJ1-3; D is perhaps TRBD1 (6 bases). The germline V and J ends were trimmed by 8 bases and 0 bases, with 14 bases remaining between them. The CDR3 runs to 15 residues. Germline CDR1 and CDR2: MNHEY and SVGAGI. The chain's CDR3 is CASQTGPRSGNTIYF. The CDR3 nucleotides are TGTGCCAGCCAGACAGGACCCCGCTCTGGAAACACCATATATTTT.

This clone was observed at least ten times. J is TRBJ2-1 and V is TRBV2, with TRBD2 identical over 11 bases. The CDR3 runs to 16 residues. Germline V gene data show CDR1 as SNHLY and CDR2 as FYNNEI. V gave up 7 bases and J gave up 7 bases; unmatched junction bases: 12. The CDR3 nucleotides read TGTGCCAGCAATCCTCTGACTAGCGGGGAGTGGAATGAGCAGTTCTTC. This gives the protein CASNPLTSGEWNEQFF.

This chain links TRBV2 with TRBJ2-1, with a tentative D call TRBD2 (5 bases). Between the trimmed V and J ends, which lost 3 bases and 6 bases, there was a span of 9 bases. The CDR3 consists of 13 residues. Per the germline V gene, CDR1 is SNHLY and CDR2 is FYNNEI. This CDR3 is CASSDPGFNEQFF. The CDR3 DNA follows: TGTGCCAGCAGTGACCCGGGGTTCAATGAGCAGTTCTTC.

This clone was detected only a few times. V and J are TRBV28 and TRBJ1-2, with D perhaps matching TRBD1 (5 bases). The V end lost 7 bases, the J end lost 2 bases, and 8 bases lay between the germline ends. This CDR3 has 12 residues. CDR1 MDHEN and CDR2 SYDVKM come from the germline V gene. CDR3 coding DNA: TGTGCCAGCACTCCAGGGAACTATGGCTACACCTTC. It translates to CASTPGNYGYTF.

The chain has TRBV19 and TRBJ2-5; 10 bases fit TRBD1. This CDR3 has 15 amino acids. The V and J ends lost 3 bases and 5 bases, in that order; junction bases with no gene match: 6. Germline V gene data show CDR1 as LNHDA and CDR2 as SQIVND (reference sequence). The CDR3 coding sequence is TGTGCCAGTAGTATCTCACGGACAGGGGGGGAGACCCAGTACTTC. Translation gives CASSISRTGGETQYF.

The chain has TRBV28 and TRBJ2-7; D ambiguous. Trimming cost V 6 bases and J 9 bases, with 21 bases left between them. This CDR3 spans 14 amino acids. Germline V gene lookup returns CDR1 MDHEN and CDR2 SYDVKM. The CDR3 here is CASSPVPPTYGQYF. Here the CDR3 DNA reads TGTGCCAGCAGCCCAGTTCCGCCGACGTATGGGCAGTACTTC.

J is TRBJ1-2 and V is TRBV28; no reliable D call. The CDR3 loop spans 16 amino acids. CDR1 is MDHEN, CDR2 SYDVKM, per germline. V gave up 4 bases and J gave up 0 bases, with 15 bases separating them. The chain's CDR3 is CASSSLKFLSNYGYTF. As DNA, the CDR3 is TGTGCCAGCAGTTCCCTAAAGTTCCTCTCTAACTATGGCTACACCTTC.

The V call is TRBV2, the J call TRBJ1-5; no clear D. Germline values: CDR1 SNHLY, CDR2 FYNNEI. Trimming stripped 2 bases from V and 5 bases from J, with 19 bases between. The CDR3 is 17 residues long. The CDR3 spells CASSERLLAQIYQPQHF. CDR3 bases: TGTGCCAGCAGTGAAAGGTTATTGGCACAGATTTATCAGCCCCAGCATTTT. The full variable domain, its missing parts supplied by reference TRBV2 and TRBJ1-5, is EPEVTQTPSHQVTQMGQEVILRCVPISNHLYFYWYRQILGQKVEFLVSFYNNEISEKSEIFDDQFSVERPDGSNFTLKIRSTKLEDSAMYFCASSERLLAQIYQPQHFGDGTRLSIL.

The V call is TRBV15, the J call TRBJ1-1; D call uncertain. The CDR3 covers 16 residues. Deletions cut 1 base from V and 0 bases from J, with 12 bases between. Germline V gives CDR1 LNHNV, CDR2 YYDKDF (reference sequence). The CDR3: CATSRGFEGLNTEAFF. Written as DNA, the CDR3 is TGTGCCACCAGCAGAGGATTCGAGGGTTTGAACACTGAAGCTTTCTTT.

V is TRBV5-4 and J is TRBJ2-5; D call uncertain. The CDR3 length is 14 residues. The germline CDR1 and CDR2 sequences are SGHNT and YYREEE (reference sequence). Trimming cost V 4 bases and J 2 bases, with 12 bases left between them. The CDR3 loop reads CASSVETYQETQYF. CDR3 DNA: TGTGCCAGCAGCGTTGAGACTTATCAAGAGACCCAGTACTTC.

This clone showed up just once. This chain connects TRBV11-1 to TRBJ2-7; D is possibly TRBD1 or TRBD2 (6 bases each). Germline loops: CDR1 SGHAT, CDR2 FQDESV (reference sequence). The CDR3 runs 15 residues. Trimming left V 1 base short and J 1 base short, with 11 bases between. This CDR3 is CASSLGGTLSYEQYF. CDR3 DNA sequence: TGTGCCAGCAGCTTAGGCGGGACATTATCCTACGAGCAGTACTTC.

The sample holds one count of this clone. CDR3 coding DNA: TGTGCCTTAGGGACAGGGCTTACGCAGTATTTT. Its protein is CALGTGLTQYF. V usage is TRBV30 and J usage is TRBJ2-3, with 9 bases identical to TRBD1. This CDR3 is 11 amino acids long. The junction had 4 bases not matched to a gene; V was cut back by 7 bases and J by 8 bases. Germline CDR1 GTSNPN, CDR2 SVGIG (reference sequence).

This chain connects TRBV7-6 to TRBJ2-5; TRBD1 might be the D (6 bases). V was pared by 6 bases and J by 2 bases, with 10 bases between. Germline V CDR1 and CDR2: SGHVS, FNYEAQ. CDR3 length equals 13 residues. CDR3 in amino acids: CASRPGQQETQYF. For the CDR3, the DNA is TGTGCCAGCAGACCAGGACAGCAAGAGACCCAGTACTTC. Full variable domain (rest looked up from reference TRBV7-6 and TRBJ2-5): GAGVSQSPRYKVTKRGQDVALRCDPISGHVSLYWYRQALGQGPEFLTYFNYEAQQDKSGLPNDRFSAERPEGSISTLTIQRTEQRDSAMYRCASRPGQQETQYFGPGTRLLVL.

This chain connects TRBV9 to TRBJ2-6; D may be TRBD1 or TRBD2 (5 bases each). The V and J ends lost 2 bases and 2 bases respectively, with 14 bases between them. The CDR3 runs 17 residues. The germline V gene has CDR1 SGDLS and CDR2 YYNGEE. In DNA form, the CDR3 reads TGTGCCAGCAGCGTGTGGGACGTCGGAGCTGGGGCCAACGTCCTGACTTTC. Translating gives CASSVWDVGAGANVLTF.

This clone was counted a few times. This rearrangement joins TRBV5-1 to TRBJ2-5, with D unresolved. The germline V gene encodes CDR1 SGHRS and CDR2 YFSETQ. V was pared by 7 bases and J by 4 bases, with 20 bases between. The CDR3 covers 15 residues. The CDR3 sequence: CASADEGVTGETQYF. The DNA for the CDR3 is TGCGCCAGCGCTGACGAAGGTGTAACCGGAGAGACCCAGTACTTC.

The V call is TRBV10-1, the J call TRBJ2-1; D unclear. With 5 bases removed from V and 2 bases from J, the gap between germline ends came to 16 bases. Germline loops: CDR1 WNHNN, CDR2 SYGVQD (reference sequence). The CDR3 loop spans 16 amino acids. The CDR3 nucleotides read TGCGCCAGCAGTCAAAAGACTGACCTCCCCTACAATGAGCAGTTCTTC. This gives the protein CASSQKTDLPYNEQFF.

This rearrangement joins TRBV7-2 to TRBJ2-5; 7 bases match TRBD2. This CDR3 comprises 14 residues. The junction had 6 bases not matched to a gene; V was cut back by 5 bases and J by 3 bases. Per germline, CDR1 SGHTA and CDR2 FQGNSA. In DNA form, the CDR3 reads TGTGCCAGCAGCCTGGGGCTAGCGGAAGAGACCCAGTACTTC. It specifies CASSLGLAEETQYF.

This clone was detected only a few times. The rearrangement links TRBV14 to TRBJ2-7, with a weak D call TRBD1 (6 bases). The V and J ends lost 1 base and 3 bases respectively, with 13 bases between them. CDR3 size: 15 residues. CDR1 and CDR2 (germline): SGHDN, FVKESK. CDR3 bases: TGTGCCAGCAGCCAAGGTCCTACAGGGATCTACGAGCAGTACTTC. Protein sequence: CASSQGPTGIYEQYF.

This rearrangement joins TRBV30 to TRBJ1-2; 8 nucleotides agree with TRBD1. Germline CDR1 GTSNPN, CDR2 SVGIG (reference sequence). The V and J ends lost 4 bases and 8 bases, in that order; junction bases with no gene match: 6. This CDR3 spans 12 amino acids. CDR3 region: CAWNGQGLGYTF. For the CDR3, the DNA is TGTGCCTGGAATGGACAGGGTTTGGGCTACACCTTC.